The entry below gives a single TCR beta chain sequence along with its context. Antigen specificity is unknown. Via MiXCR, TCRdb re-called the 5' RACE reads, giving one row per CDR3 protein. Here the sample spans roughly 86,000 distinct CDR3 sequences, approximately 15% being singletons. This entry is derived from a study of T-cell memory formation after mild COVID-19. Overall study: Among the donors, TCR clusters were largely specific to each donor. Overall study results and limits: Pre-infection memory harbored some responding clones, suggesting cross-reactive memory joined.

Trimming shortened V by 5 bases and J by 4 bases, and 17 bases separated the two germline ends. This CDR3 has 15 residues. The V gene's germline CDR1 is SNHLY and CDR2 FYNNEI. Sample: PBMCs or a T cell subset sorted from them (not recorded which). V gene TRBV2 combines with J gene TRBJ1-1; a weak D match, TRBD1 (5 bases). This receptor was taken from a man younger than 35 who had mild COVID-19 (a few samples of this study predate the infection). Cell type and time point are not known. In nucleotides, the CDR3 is TGTGCCAGCAGTACCGGGGGGGGAAGGGGCACTGAAGCTTTCTTT. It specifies CASSTGGGRGTEAFF.